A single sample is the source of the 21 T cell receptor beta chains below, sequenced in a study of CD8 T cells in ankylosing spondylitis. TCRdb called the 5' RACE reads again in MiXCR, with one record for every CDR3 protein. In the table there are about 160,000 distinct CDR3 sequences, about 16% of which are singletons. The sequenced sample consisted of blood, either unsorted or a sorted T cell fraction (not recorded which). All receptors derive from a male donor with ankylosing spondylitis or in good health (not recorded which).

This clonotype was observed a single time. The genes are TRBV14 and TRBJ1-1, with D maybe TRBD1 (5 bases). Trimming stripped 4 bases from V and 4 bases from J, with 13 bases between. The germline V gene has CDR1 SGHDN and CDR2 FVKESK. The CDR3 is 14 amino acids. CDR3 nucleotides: TGTGCCAGCAGCCGAACCGGGGGGGTCACTGAAGCTTTCTTT. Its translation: CASSRTGGVTEAFF.

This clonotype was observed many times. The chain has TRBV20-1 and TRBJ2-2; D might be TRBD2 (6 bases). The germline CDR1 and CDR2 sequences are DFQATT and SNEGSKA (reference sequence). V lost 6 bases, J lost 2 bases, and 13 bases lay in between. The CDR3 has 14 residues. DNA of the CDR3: TGCAGTGCCGAATGGGACTTTAACACCGGGGAGCTGTTTTTT. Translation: CSAEWDFNTGELFF.

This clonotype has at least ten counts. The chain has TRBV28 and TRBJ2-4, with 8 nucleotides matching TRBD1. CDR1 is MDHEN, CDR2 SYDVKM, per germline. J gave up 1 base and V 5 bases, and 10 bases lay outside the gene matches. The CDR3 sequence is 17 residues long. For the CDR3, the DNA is TGTGCCAGCAGTCCCCGCGGACAGGGTGTGGCCAAAAACATTCAGTACTTC. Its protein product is CASSPRGQGVAKNIQYF.

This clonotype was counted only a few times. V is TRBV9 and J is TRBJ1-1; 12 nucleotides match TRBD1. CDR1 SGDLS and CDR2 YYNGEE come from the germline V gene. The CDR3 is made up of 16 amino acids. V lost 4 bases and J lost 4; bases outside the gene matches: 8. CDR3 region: CASSTRDRGPLTEAFF. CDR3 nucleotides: TGTGCCAGCAGCACTCGGGACAGGGGGCCCCTCACTGAAGCTTTCTTT. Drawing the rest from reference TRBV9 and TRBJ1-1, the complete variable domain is DSGVTQTPKHLITATGQRVTLRCSPRSGDLSVYWYQQSLDQGLQFLIQYYNGEERAKGNILERFSAQQFPDLHSELNLSSLELGDSALYFCASSTRDRGPLTEAFFGQGTRLTVV.

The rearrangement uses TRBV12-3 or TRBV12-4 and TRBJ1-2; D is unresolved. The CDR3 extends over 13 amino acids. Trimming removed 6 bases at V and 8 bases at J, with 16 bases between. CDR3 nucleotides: TGTGCCAGCAGCCCCGAGGAGAAGTTCGGCTACACCTTC. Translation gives CASSPEEKFGYTF.

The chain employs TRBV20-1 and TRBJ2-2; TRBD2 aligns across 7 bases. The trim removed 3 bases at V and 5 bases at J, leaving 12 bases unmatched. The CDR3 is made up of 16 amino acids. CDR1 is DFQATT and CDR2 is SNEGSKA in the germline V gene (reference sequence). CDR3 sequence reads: CSASLGREWLTGELFF. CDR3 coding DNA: TGCAGTGCTAGTTTAGGGCGGGAGTGGTTGACCGGGGAGCTGTTTTTT.

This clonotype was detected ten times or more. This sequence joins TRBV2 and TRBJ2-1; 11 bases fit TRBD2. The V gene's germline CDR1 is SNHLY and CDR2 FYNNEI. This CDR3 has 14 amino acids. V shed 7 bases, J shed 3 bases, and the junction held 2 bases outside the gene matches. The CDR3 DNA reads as TGTGCCAGCAAACTAGCGGGAGTCTACAATGAGCAGTTCTTC. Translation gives CASKLAGVYNEQFF.

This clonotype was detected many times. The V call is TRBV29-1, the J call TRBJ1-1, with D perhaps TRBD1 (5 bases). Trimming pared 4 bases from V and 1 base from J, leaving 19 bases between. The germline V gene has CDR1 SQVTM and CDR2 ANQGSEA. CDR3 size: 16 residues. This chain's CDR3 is CSVGRREGSWNTEAFF. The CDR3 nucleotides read TGCAGCGTTGGACGCAGGGAAGGGAGTTGGAACACTGAAGCTTTCTTT.

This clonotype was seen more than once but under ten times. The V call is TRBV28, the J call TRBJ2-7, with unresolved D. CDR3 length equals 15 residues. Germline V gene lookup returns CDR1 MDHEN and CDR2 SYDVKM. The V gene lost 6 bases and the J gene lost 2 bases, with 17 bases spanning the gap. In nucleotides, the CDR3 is TGTGCCAGCAGAGCCCGAGTAACGTTGACCTACGAGCAGTACTTC. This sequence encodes CASRARVTLTYEQYF.

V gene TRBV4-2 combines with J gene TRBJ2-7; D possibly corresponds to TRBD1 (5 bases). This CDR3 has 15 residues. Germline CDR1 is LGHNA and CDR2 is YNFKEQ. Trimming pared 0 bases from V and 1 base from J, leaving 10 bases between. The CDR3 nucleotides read TGTGCCAGCAGCCAAGAAATGGCAGGGTCCTACGAGCAGTACTTC. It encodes CASSQEMAGSYEQYF.

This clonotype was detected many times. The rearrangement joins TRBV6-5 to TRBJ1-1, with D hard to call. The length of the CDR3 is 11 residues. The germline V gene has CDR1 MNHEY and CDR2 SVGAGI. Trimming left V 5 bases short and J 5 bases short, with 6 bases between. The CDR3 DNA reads TGTGCCAGCAGTGAGGGAACTGAAGCTTTCTTT. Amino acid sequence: CASSEGTEAFF.

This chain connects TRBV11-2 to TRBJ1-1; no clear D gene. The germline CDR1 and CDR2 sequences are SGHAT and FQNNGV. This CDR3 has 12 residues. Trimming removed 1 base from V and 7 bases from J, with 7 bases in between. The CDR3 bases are TGTGCCAGCAGCTTAGTTCCAGGTGAAGCTTTCTTT. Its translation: CASSLVPGEAFF.

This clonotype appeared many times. The CDR3 sequence: CASSFLQTNTEAFF. The CDR3 bases are TGTGCCAGCAGTTTCCTGCAGACGAACACTGAAGCTTTCTTT. The chain carries TRBV28 and TRBJ1-1, with no clear D. CDR3 length: 14 amino acids. The germline V gene encodes CDR1 MDHEN and CDR2 SYDVKM. With 3 bases removed from V and 1 base from J, the gap between germline ends came to 9 bases.

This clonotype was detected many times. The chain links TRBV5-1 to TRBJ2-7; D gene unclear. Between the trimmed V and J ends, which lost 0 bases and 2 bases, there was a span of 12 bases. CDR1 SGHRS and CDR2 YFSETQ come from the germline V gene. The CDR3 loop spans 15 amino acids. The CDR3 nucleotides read TGCGCCAGCAGCTTGGATGGGCAGCGACCCTACGAGCAGTACTTC. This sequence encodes CASSLDGQRPYEQYF.

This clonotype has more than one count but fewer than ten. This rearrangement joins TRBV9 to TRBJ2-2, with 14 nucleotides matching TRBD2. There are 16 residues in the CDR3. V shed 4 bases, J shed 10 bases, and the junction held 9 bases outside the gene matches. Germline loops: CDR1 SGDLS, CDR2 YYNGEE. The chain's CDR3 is CASSSPGLAGEVELFF. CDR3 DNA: TGTGCCAGCAGCTCGCCGGGACTAGCGGGAGAGGTGGAGCTGTTTTTT.

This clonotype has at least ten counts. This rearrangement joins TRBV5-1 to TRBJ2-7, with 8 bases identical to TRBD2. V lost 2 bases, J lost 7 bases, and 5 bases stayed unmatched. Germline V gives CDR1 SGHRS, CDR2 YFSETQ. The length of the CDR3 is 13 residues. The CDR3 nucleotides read TGCGCCAGCAGCTTACCAGCGGGAGAAGAGCAGTACTTC. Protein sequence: CASSLPAGEEQYF.

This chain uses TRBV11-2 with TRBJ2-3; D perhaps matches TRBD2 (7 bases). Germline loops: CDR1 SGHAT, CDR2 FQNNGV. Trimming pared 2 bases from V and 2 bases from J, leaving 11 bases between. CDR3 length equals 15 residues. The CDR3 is CASSLRGTNTDTQYF. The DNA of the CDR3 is TGTGCCAGCAGCTTAAGGGGGACTAACACAGATACGCAGTATTTT.

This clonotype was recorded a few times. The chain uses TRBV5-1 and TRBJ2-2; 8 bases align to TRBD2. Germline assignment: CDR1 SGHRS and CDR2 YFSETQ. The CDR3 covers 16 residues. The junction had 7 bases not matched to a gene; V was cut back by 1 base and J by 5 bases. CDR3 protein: CASSLTLAEGTGELFF. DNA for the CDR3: TGCGCCAGCAGCTTGACACTAGCGGAAGGAACCGGGGAGCTGTTTTTT.

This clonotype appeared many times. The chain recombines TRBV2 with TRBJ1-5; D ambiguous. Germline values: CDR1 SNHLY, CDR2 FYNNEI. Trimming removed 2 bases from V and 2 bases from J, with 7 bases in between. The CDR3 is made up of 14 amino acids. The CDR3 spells CASSELMGNQPQHF. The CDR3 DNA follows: TGTGCCAGCAGTGAACTGATGGGCAATCAGCCCCAGCATTTT. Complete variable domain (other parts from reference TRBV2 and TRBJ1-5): EPEVTQTPSHQVTQMGQEVILRCVPISNHLYFYWYRQILGQKVEFLVSFYNNEISEKSEIFDDQFSVERPDGSNFTLKIRSTKLEDSAMYFCASSELMGNQPQHFGDGTRLSIL.

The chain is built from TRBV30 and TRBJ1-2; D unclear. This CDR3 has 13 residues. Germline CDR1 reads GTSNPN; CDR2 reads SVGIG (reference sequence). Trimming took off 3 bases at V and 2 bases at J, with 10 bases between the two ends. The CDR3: CAWRDPKNYGYTF. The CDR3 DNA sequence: TGTGCCTGGAGAGACCCCAAGAACTATGGCTACACCTTC.

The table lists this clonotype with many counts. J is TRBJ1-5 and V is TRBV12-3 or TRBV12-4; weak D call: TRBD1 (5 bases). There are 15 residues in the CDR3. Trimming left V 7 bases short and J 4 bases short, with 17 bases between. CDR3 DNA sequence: TGTGCCAGCACCGCCGGGACCCTCCCTAATCAGCCCCAGCATTTT. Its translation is CASTAGTLPNQPQHF.